The 19 T cell receptor beta chains given below trace back to one sample, sequenced in a study of identifying expanded T cells in peripheral blood. Sequenced by immunoSEQ multiplex PCR; TCRdb stores in-frame clones only, minus some. The sample lists about 130,000 clones, approximately 86% occurring once. The sample taken for sequencing was blood. The receptors shown here come from a person between 18 and 69 years old in good health.

Written as DNA, the CDR3 is TGTGCCAGCACCTCGACTCGAACTTCCTACAATGAGCAGTTCTTC. It translates to CASTSTRTSYNEQFF. The V call is TRBV6-6, the J call TRBJ2-1, with D unresolved. The length of the CDR3 is 15 residues. With 7 bases removed from V and 1 base from J, the gap between germline ends came to 14 bases. Per germline, CDR1 MNHNY and CDR2 SVGAGI (reference sequence).

This chain uses TRBV7-2 with TRBJ1-4, with 12 bases lining up with TRBD1. Trimming removed 6 bases from V and 3 bases from J; junction bases left unmatched: 5. The CDR3 runs to 16 residues. Germline values: CDR1 SGHTA, CDR2 FQGNSA. In DNA form, the CDR3 reads TGTGCCAGCAGACGGGACAGGGGGCGGGCTAATGAAAAACTGTTTTTT. Its protein product is CASRRDRGRANEKLFF.

The chain recombines TRBV4-1 with TRBJ2-3; TRBD1 might be the D (5 bases). The CDR3 is 15 amino acids. Germline lookup yields CDR1 MGHRA and CDR2 YSYEKL. Between the trimmed V and J ends, which lost 4 bases and 1 base, there was a span of 12 bases. CDR3: CASSLKQTGTDTQYF. The CDR3 region has the DNA TGCGCCAGCAGCCTCAAGCAGACAGGCACAGATACGCAGTATTTT.

The chain uses TRBV2 and TRBJ2-1; tentatively, D is TRBD1 (6 bases). This CDR3 is built from 12 residues. Looked up from germline, CDR1 is SNHLY and CDR2 is FYNNEI. V was shortened by 7 bases and J by 13 bases, with 17 bases between the two germline ends. In DNA, the CDR3 is TGTGCCAGCACTCAGTGGGGACAAGGACAGTTCTTC. This encodes CASTQWGQGQFF.

CDR3: CASRGSSEKLFF. Written as DNA, the CDR3 is TGTGCCAGCAGGGGGTCTAGTGAAAAACTGTTTTTT. The chain is built from TRBV28 and TRBJ1-4; D is uncertain. Germline V CDR1 and CDR2: MDHEN, SYDVKM. The CDR3 totals 12 residues. The V gene lost 6 bases and the J gene lost 7 bases, with 9 bases spanning the gap.

The gene calls are TRBV7-6 and TRBJ2-1, with D possibly TRBD1 on 7 matching bases. This CDR3 has 16 amino acids. Deletions cut 4 bases from V and 10 bases from J, with 23 bases between. Germline CDR1 and CDR2: SGHVS and FNYEAQ. This CDR3 is CASSSRRGAGGGEQFF. The CDR3 DNA sequence: TGTGCCAGCAGCTCCCGGAGAGGGGCAGGGGGAGGAGAGCAGTTCTTC.

A few counts support this clone. The chain employs TRBV6-5 and TRBJ1-2; no definite D call. In germline, CDR1 is MNHEY, CDR2 SVGAGI. V gave up 7 bases and J gave up 0 bases, with 6 bases separating them. The CDR3 is made up of 12 amino acids. CDR3 DNA: TGTGCCAGCAAGAGTACTAACTATGGCTACACCTTC. It is translated as CASKSTNYGYTF.

J is TRBJ1-1 and V is TRBV6-5; weak D call: TRBD1 (5 bases). Germline V gives CDR1 MNHEY, CDR2 SVGAGI. Trimming removed 0 bases from V and 7 bases from J, with 12 bases in between. There are 14 residues in the CDR3. CDR3 sequence reads: CASSYSGRELEAFF. The CDR3 region has the DNA TGTGCCAGCAGTTACTCCGGCAGGGAGCTTGAAGCTTTCTTT.

The chain uses TRBV19 and TRBJ1-4, with 12 bases identical to TRBD1. This CDR3 spans 16 amino acids. Trimming took 6 bases from V and 8 from J; bases not matched to a gene: 10. Per the germline V gene, CDR1 is LNHDA and CDR2 is SQIVND (reference sequence). The CDR3 bases are TGTGCCAGTAGAGGGTGGCCGGGACAGGGGGCGGAAAAACTGTTTTTT. Amino acids: CASRGWPGQGAEKLFF.

The chain employs TRBV30 and TRBJ2-2; no definite D call. The CDR3 is made up of 14 amino acids. Germline loops: CDR1 GTSNPN, CDR2 SVGIG (reference sequence). Deletions cut 3 bases from V and 1 base from J, with 9 bases between. The CDR3 is CAWRDARNTGELFF. CDR3 nucleotide sequence: TGTGCCTGGAGGGATGCCCGGAACACCGGGGAGCTGTTTTTT.

The rearrangement joins TRBV9 to TRBJ2-7; 7 nucleotides agree with TRBD2. After removal of 1 base from V and 5 bases from J, the junction contained 6 bases not matched to a gene. Germline V gives CDR1 SGDLS, CDR2 YYNGEE. CDR3 length: 14 residues. DNA of the CDR3: TGTGCCAGCAGCGTATGGGGAGGGAGCAACGAGCAGTACTTC. This gives the protein CASSVWGGSNEQYF.

The genes are TRBV7-6 and TRBJ1-3; D perhaps matches TRBD1 (6 bases). In germline, CDR1 is SGHVS, CDR2 FNYEAQ. V shed 3 bases and J shed 8 bases, with 8 bases lying between them. This CDR3 region has 12 residues. CDR3 sequence: CASSFDRHTIYF. CDR3 sequence (DNA): TGTGCCAGCAGCTTCGACAGGCACACCATATATTTT.

The chain links TRBV7-8 to TRBJ2-3; 8 bases match TRBD2. The CDR3 spans 15 residues. Trimming at V came to 5 bases and at J to 2 bases, leaving 6 bases not matched to a gene. Germline CDR1 and CDR2: SGHVS and FQNEAQ. The CDR3 sequence: CASSLGGENTDTQYF. As DNA, the CDR3 is TGTGCCAGCAGCCTCGGGGGGGAGAACACAGATACGCAGTATTTT. The whole variable domain, filled in from reference TRBV7-8 and TRBJ2-3, reads GAGVSQSPRYKVAKRGQDVALRCDPISGHVSLFWYQQALGQGPEFLTYFQNEAQLDKSGLPSDRFFAERPEGSVSTLKIQRTQQEDSAVYLCASSLGGENTDTQYFGPGTRLTVL.

The chain is built from TRBV11-2 and TRBJ1-1; 7 bases are a match to TRBD1. Germline V gene sequence: CDR1 SGHAT, CDR2 FQNNGV. V gave up 2 bases and J gave up 0 bases; unmatched junction bases: 15. The CDR3 covers 19 residues. Here the CDR3 DNA reads TGTGCCAGCAGCTTAATATTCGGACAGGCACTAACCATGAACACTGAAGCTTTCTTT. It is translated as CASSLIFGQALTMNTEAFF. The entire variable domain, with the rest obtained from reference TRBV11-2 and TRBJ1-1, is as follows: EAGVAQSPRYKIIEKRQSVAFWCNPISGHATLYWYQQILGQGPKLLIQFQNNGVVDDSQLPKDRFSAERLKGVDSTLKIQPAKLEDSAVYLCASSLIFGQALTMNTEAFFGQGTRLTVV.

V usage is TRBV25-1 and J usage is TRBJ2-5, with D maybe TRBD1 (5 bases). The V end was cut by 8 bases, the J end by 4 bases, with 8 bases between. Germline loops: CDR1 MGHDK, CDR2 SYGVNS. There are 11 residues in the CDR3. The CDR3 loop reads CASGAGETQYF. CDR3 bases: TGTGCCAGCGGGGCCGGAGAGACCCAGTACTTC.

Here the CDR3 reads CATRTGGGELFF. The CDR3 DNA reads as TGTGCCACCCGGACCGGCGGCGGGGAGCTGTTTTTT. This chain joins TRBV7-3 and TRBJ2-2, with D uncertain. The CDR3 extends over 12 amino acids. V was shortened by 10 bases and J by 7 bases, with 13 bases between the two germline ends. The germline V gene has CDR1 SGHTA and CDR2 FQGTGA.

V gene TRBV5-5 combines with J gene TRBJ2-7; no clear D gene. The CDR3 contains 14 residues. Germline CDR1 SGHKS, CDR2 YYEKEE (reference sequence). Trimming pared 0 bases from V and 3 bases from J, leaving 10 bases between. CDR3 in amino acids: CASSLGLMSYEQYF. The CDR3 nucleotides read TGTGCCAGCAGCTTGGGACTGATGAGCTACGAGCAGTACTTC.

The chain combines TRBV5-4 with TRBJ1-3, with a possible D match to TRBD1 (6 bases). This CDR3 has 16 residues. Trimming shortened V by 0 bases and J by 4 bases, and 14 bases separated the two germline ends. Germline V gene sequence: CDR1 SGHNT, CDR2 YYREEE (reference sequence). The CDR3 DNA is TGTGCCAGCAGCTTGGAGGCAGGGGCAAGAGGAAACACCATATATTTT. It is translated as CASSLEAGARGNTIYF.

CDR3 DNA sequence: TGTGCCAGCAGCTCCCGGACAGGGGAAGAGACCCAGTACTTC. This sequence encodes CASSSRTGEETQYF. The chain recombines TRBV5-6 with TRBJ2-5; 9 nucleotides align to TRBD1. J was trimmed by 3 bases and V by 3 bases; bases with no gene match: 3. The CDR3 consists of 14 residues. CDR1 SGHDT and CDR2 YYEEEE come from the germline V gene.